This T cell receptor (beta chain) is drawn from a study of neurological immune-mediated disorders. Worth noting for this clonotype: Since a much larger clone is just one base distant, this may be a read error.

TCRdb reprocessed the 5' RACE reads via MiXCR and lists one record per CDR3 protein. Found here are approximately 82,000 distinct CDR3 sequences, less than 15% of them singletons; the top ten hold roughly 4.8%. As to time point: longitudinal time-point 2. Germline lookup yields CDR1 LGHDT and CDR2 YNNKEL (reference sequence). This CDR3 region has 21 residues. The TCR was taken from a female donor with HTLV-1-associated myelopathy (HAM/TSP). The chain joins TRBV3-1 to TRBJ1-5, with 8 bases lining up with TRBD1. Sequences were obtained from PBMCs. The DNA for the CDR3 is TGTGCCATCAGCCAAAATCCTCCGACAGGGGCCTTAATTAATAGCAATCAGCCCCAGCATTTT. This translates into CAISQNPPTGALINSNQPQHF.